What follows are 26 T cell receptor beta chains derived from one specimen sequenced in a study of blood T cell repertoires in COVID-19. TCRdb's copy holds only in-frame clones and misses some; the assay was immunoSEQ multiplex PCR. The sample contains more than 65,000 clones, approximately 88% of which appear only once. Input material: peripheral blood. The receptors stem from a woman aged 50 to 65 with acute or convalescent COVID-19.

V gene TRBV3-1 (or the pseudogene TRBV3-2) combines with J gene TRBJ1-4; 8 bases match TRBD1. The CDR3 extends over 16 amino acids. The ends lost 2 bases at V and 10 bases at J; junction bases unmatched: 12. Germline V gene sequence: CDR1 LGHDT, CDR2 YNNKEL (reference sequence). This CDR3 reads CASSQRGTGRWGKLFF. The CDR3 region has the DNA TGTGCCAGCAGCCAACGAGGGACAGGTCGGTGGGGAAAACTGTTTTTT.

V usage is TRBV7-3 and J usage is TRBJ1-1, with D possibly matching TRBD1 (5 bases). There are 14 residues in the CDR3. V dropped 5 bases and J dropped 4 bases, with 14 bases sitting between them. Germline V gives CDR1 SGHTA, CDR2 FQGTGA. CDR3 in DNA: TGTGCCAGCAGCCCAGGGAGGGGACGCACTGAAGCTTTCTTT. Residues: CASSPGRGRTEAFF.

This rearrangement joins TRBV5-4 to TRBJ2-3; 7 nucleotides align to TRBD1. CDR3 length: 17 residues. Germline assignment: CDR1 SGHNT and CDR2 YYREEE (reference sequence). With V trimmed by 3 bases and J by 5 bases, 15 bases remained unmatched. This chain's CDR3 is CASSSGVEGAARDTQYF. CDR3 nucleotides: TGTGCCAGCAGCTCTGGGGTAGAGGGGGCGGCAAGAGATACGCAGTATTTT.

CDR3 sequence (DNA): TGTGCCATCGGGGATCAGGGGGACTATGGCTACACCTTC. Protein sequence: CAIGDQGDYGYTF. This rearrangement joins TRBV10-3 to TRBJ1-2, with 7 bases lining up with TRBD1. CDR3 length equals 13 residues. Losses at the gene ends were 8 bases for V and 3 bases for J; bases not matched to a gene: 6. Germline lookup yields CDR1 ENHRY and CDR2 SYGVKD.

This clone was detected only once. The chain carries TRBV30 and TRBJ2-7, with D perhaps matching TRBD2 (6 bases). There are 15 residues in the CDR3. The V gene's germline CDR1 is GTSNPN and CDR2 SVGIG (reference sequence). V was trimmed by 5 bases and J by 2 bases, leaving 19 bases between them. The CDR3 reads CAWGRQILQTYEQYF. In DNA form, the CDR3 reads TGTGCCTGGGGGAGGCAGATACTGCAAACCTACGAGCAGTACTTC. The full variable domain, with the rest looked up from reference TRBV30 and TRBJ2-7, is SQTIHQWPATLVQPVGSPLSLECTVEGTSNPNLYWYRQAAGRGLQLLFYSVGIGQISSEVPQNLSASRPQDRQFILSSKKLLLSDSGFYLCAWGRQILQTYEQYFGPGTRLTVT.

J is TRBJ2-3 and V is TRBV11-1, with 7 bases matching TRBD1. Trimming at V came to 3 bases and at J to 1 base, leaving 1 base not matched to a gene. Per germline, CDR1 SGHAT and CDR2 FQDESV (reference sequence). CDR3 size: 14 residues. The CDR3 DNA sequence: TGTGCCAGCAGCTTTGGACAGGGCACAGATACGCAGTATTTT. This codes for CASSFGQGTDTQYF.

The genes are TRBV7-9 and TRBJ1-1; TRBD1 matches 11 bases. The J segment lost 5 bases and the V segment lost 5 bases, leaving 10 bases of the junction unmatched. Per the germline V gene, CDR1 is SEHNR and CDR2 is FQNEAQ (reference sequence). The CDR3 loop spans 16 amino acids. The CDR3 region has the DNA TGTGCCAGCAGCGCCCGGACAGGGGGCCGTTATACTGAAGCTTTCTTT. It specifies CASSARTGGRYTEAFF.

V and J are TRBV21-1 and TRBJ1-1. TRBV21-1 is listed as a pseudogene. This CDR3 comprises 15 residues. This CDR3 is CASSKSEGSVPEAFF. The CDR3 DNA reads TGTGCCAGCAGCAAATCGGAGGGCAGTGTCCCTGAAGCTTTCTTT.

The chain links TRBV5-4 to TRBJ2-2; D uncertain. The CDR3 covers 12 residues. The V and J ends lost 4 bases and 2 bases respectively, with 3 bases between them. Germline V lookup: CDR1 SGHNT, CDR2 YYREEE (reference sequence). The CDR3 loop reads CASSPNTGELFF. DNA for the CDR3: TGTGCCAGCAGCCCAAACACCGGGGAGCTGTTTTTT.

This clone occurred once. The CDR3 reads CASSIRTAMNTEAFF. DNA of the CDR3: TGTGCCAGTAGTATCCGGACAGCCATGAACACTGAAGCTTTCTTT. V and J are TRBV19 and TRBJ1-1, with D perhaps matching TRBD1 (6 bases). The CDR3 sequence is 15 residues long. Germline CDR1 is LNHDA and CDR2 is SQIVND (reference sequence). V shed 3 bases and J shed 0 bases, with 11 bases lying between them. The full variable domain, rest sourced from reference TRBV19 and TRBJ1-1, is DGGITQSPKYLFRKEGQNVTLSCEQNLNHDAMYWYRQDPGQGLRLIYYSQIVNDFQKGDIAEGYSVSREKKESFPLTVTSAQKNPTAFYLCASSIRTAMNTEAFFGQGTRLTVV.

The chain couples TRBV6-5 to TRBJ2-3, with TRBD2 identical over 9 bases. This CDR3 is built from 15 residues. The V and J ends lost 0 bases and 6 bases, in that order; junction bases with no gene match: 4. CDR1 and CDR2 (germline): MNHEY, SVGAGI. Here the CDR3 reads CASSYSAGGPDTQYF. CDR3 bases: TGTGCCAGCAGTTACTCGGCGGGGGGGCCCGATACGCAGTATTTT.

The CDR3 spells CASSVGVTDAGGDTQYF. CDR3 DNA: TGTGCCAGCAGCGTAGGAGTTACGGACGCGGGAGGGGATACGCAGTATTTT. This chain connects TRBV9 to TRBJ2-3; TRBD2 agrees at 9 bases. This CDR3 spans 17 amino acids. Germline CDR1 and CDR2: SGDLS and YYNGEE. V was clipped by 0 bases and J by 6 bases; unmatched bases: 11.

The chain combines TRBV7-9 with TRBJ1-1, with TRBD1 as a possible D gene (5 bases). This CDR3 is built from 13 residues. Germline CDR1 and CDR2: SEHNR and FQNEAQ (reference sequence). With 5 bases removed from V and 4 bases from J, the gap between germline ends came to 11 bases. CDR3 bases: TGTGCCAGCAGCGGGACTGGAGGCACTGAAGCTTTCTTT. Protein: CASSGTGGTEAFF. Full variable domain (rest looked up from reference TRBV7-9 and TRBJ1-1): DTGVSQNPRHKITKRGQNVTFRCDPISEHNRLYWYRQTLGQGPEFLTYFQNEAQLEKSRLLSDRFSAERPKGSFSTLEIQRTEQGDSAMYLCASSGTGGTEAFFGQGTRLTVV.

This clone was detected once. This chain links TRBV5-4 with TRBJ1-5; D is uncertain. V was shortened by 3 bases and J by 0 bases, with 16 bases between the two germline ends. Germline CDR1 reads SGHNT; CDR2 reads YYREEE (reference sequence). The CDR3 extends over 17 amino acids. The CDR3 DNA is TGTGCCAGCAGCTCGGGAGGTGGGCTGCATAGCAATCAGCCCCAGCATTTT. Amino acids: CASSSGGGLHSNQPQHF.

In this sample, this clone turned up once. The J gene is TRBJ2-5, the V gene TRBV4-1; TRBD2 aligns across 7 bases. Germline V gene sequence: CDR1 MGHRA, CDR2 YSYEKL. With 5 bases clipped from V and 5 bases from J, the junction kept 8 bases outside the gene matches. This CDR3 spans 14 amino acids. The CDR3 DNA follows: TGCGCCAGCAGCTATGTCGCGGGAGCGGAGACCCAGTACTTC. Translation gives CASSYVAGAETQYF.

The V call is TRBV15, the J call TRBJ1-6, with D possibly TRBD1 on 5 matching bases. Germline CDR1 and CDR2: LNHNV and YYDKDF (reference sequence). The V end lost 0 bases, the J end lost 7 bases, and 10 bases lay between the germline ends. The CDR3 loop spans 15 amino acids. DNA for the CDR3: TGTGCCACCAGCAGAGATCACACAGGCAATTCACCCCTCCACTTT. Amino acids: CATSRDHTGNSPLHF.

The V and J genes are TRBV7-2 and TRBJ2-2; no reliable D call. Germline V gene data show CDR1 as SGHTA and CDR2 as FQGNSA. This CDR3 is 14 amino acids long. Between the trimmed V and J ends, which lost 5 bases and 1 base, there was a span of 8 bases. CDR3 residues: CASSPRQNTGELFF. CDR3 sequence (DNA): TGTGCCAGCAGCCCCCGACAGAACACCGGGGAGCTGTTTTTT.

The chain combines TRBV29-1 with TRBJ2-1; 13 bases are a match to TRBD2. Germline CDR1 and CDR2: SQVTM and ANQGSEA. This CDR3 has 13 residues. With V trimmed by 6 bases and J by 10 bases, 6 bases remained unmatched. CDR3 nucleotide sequence: TGCAGCGTACCCGGGACTAGCGGGATAGAGCAGTTCTTC. This encodes CSVPGTSGIEQFF.

The chain has TRBV24-1 and TRBJ2-7; 12 bases fit TRBD2. From germline, CDR1 is KGHDR and CDR2 SFDVKD. The V gene end was trimmed by 10 bases and the J gene end by 4 bases; junction bases not matched to a gene: 4. The CDR3 length is 13 residues. The CDR3 bases are TGTGCCACAGGACTAGCGGGATCGTACGAGCAGTACTTC. Amino acid sequence: CATGLAGSYEQYF.

The chain couples TRBV19 to TRBJ1-5; 8 bases match TRBD1. V dropped 7 bases and J dropped 6; count of bases not matched to a gene: 8. This CDR3 has 14 amino acids. CDR1 is LNHDA, CDR2 SQIVND, per germline (reference sequence). In DNA, the CDR3 is TGTGCCAGTAACGTACAGGGGGGAAGTCAGCCCCAGCATTTT. This translates into CASNVQGGSQPQHF.

The rearrangement joins TRBV19 to TRBJ2-7, with 7 nucleotides matching TRBD1. The CDR3 runs to 14 residues. Germline-derived CDR1 and CDR2 are LNHDA and SQIVND (reference sequence). Trimming took 5 bases from V and 2 from J; bases not matched to a gene: 6. The CDR3 here is CASSSGGLAYEQYF. The CDR3 coding sequence is TGTGCCAGTAGTTCAGGGGGTCTCGCCTACGAGCAGTACTTC.

The rearrangement joins TRBV4-3 to TRBJ1-2; 11 bases agree with TRBD1. The CDR3 length is 17 residues. The germline V gene has CDR1 LGHNA and CDR2 YSLEER. The V segment lost 0 bases and the J segment 6 bases; nucleotides outside the gene matches: 9. The CDR3 DNA follows: TGCGCCAGCAGCCAAGATAAAGGGACAGGGGGTTTGGATGGCTACACCTTC. Its translation: CASSQDKGTGGLDGYTF.

This chain connects TRBV24-1 to TRBJ2-1; weak D call: TRBD1 (6 bases). In germline, CDR1 is KGHDR, CDR2 SFDVKD. V lost 5 bases to trimming and J lost 0 bases, with 16 bases between them. The CDR3 length is 17 residues. CDR3 nucleotide sequence: TGTGCCACCAGTGCCGGGGCAGGACAGAGCTCCTACAATGAGCAGTTCTTC. Protein sequence: CATSAGAGQSSYNEQFF.

The chain joins TRBV27 to TRBJ1-5, with 10 positions matching TRBD1. CDR3 length equals 16 residues. The germline V gene has CDR1 MNHEY and CDR2 SMNVEV (reference sequence). V shed 6 bases and J 1 base; nucleotides not matched to a gene: 6. The CDR3 DNA reads TGTGCCAGCAGAAGACAGGGGGCTGGGAGCAATCAGCCCCAGCATTTT. The encoded protein is CASRRQGAGSNQPQHF.

The V gene is TRBV6-2 or TRBV6-3, the J gene TRBJ2-5; TRBD2 aligns across 8 bases. The CDR3 runs 18 residues. V was clipped by 2 bases and J by 5 bases; unmatched bases: 16. Germline-derived CDR1 and CDR2 are MNHEY and SVGEGT. For the CDR3, the DNA is TGTGCCAGCAGTTACGCGAAACGAAGCGGGAGTCTGCCCGAGACCCAGTACTTC. Protein: CASSYAKRSGSLPETQYF.

The V gene is TRBV11-2, the J gene TRBJ1-2; D is unresolved. Trimming removed 6 bases at V and 8 bases at J, with 13 bases between. The CDR3 consists of 12 residues. Germline V CDR1 and CDR2: SGHAT, FQNNGV. The CDR3 sequence is CASSSRSWGYTF. In DNA, the CDR3 is TGTGCCAGCAGTTCCCGGTCCTGGGGCTACACCTTC.